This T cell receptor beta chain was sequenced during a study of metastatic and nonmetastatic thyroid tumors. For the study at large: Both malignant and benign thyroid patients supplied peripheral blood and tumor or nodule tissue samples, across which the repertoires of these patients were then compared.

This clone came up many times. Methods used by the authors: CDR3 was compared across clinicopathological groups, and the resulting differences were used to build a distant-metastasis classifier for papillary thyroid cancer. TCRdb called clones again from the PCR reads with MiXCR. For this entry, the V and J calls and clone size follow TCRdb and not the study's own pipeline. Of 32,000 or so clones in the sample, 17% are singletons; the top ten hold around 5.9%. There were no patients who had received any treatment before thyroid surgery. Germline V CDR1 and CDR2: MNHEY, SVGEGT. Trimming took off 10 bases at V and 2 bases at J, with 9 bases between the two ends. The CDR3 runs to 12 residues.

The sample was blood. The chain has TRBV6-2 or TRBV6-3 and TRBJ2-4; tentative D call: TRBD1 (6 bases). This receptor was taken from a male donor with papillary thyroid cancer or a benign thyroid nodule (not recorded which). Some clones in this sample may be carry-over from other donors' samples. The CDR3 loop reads CAMQGSKNIQYF. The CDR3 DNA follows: TGTGCCATGCAGGGGTCCAAAAACATTCAGTACTTC.